Following are 21 T cell receptor beta chains from one sample sequenced in a study of T-cell memory formation after mild COVID-19. TCRdb independently ran MiXCR on the 5' RACE reads; one entry per CDR3 protein. This repertoire shows under 60,000 distinct CDR3 sequences, over 8.5% found once; its top ten account for 10% to 15%. Sequencing input: PBMCs or a T cell subset sorted from them (not recorded which). The origin of the receptors is an adult woman who had mild COVID-19 (a few samples of this study predate the infection). Cell type and time point are not known.

V usage is TRBV20-1 and J usage is TRBJ1-5, with D possibly TRBD1 on 5 matching bases. Deletions cut 0 bases from V and 0 bases from J, with 9 bases between. The CDR3 covers 15 residues. Germline V gene sequence: CDR1 DFQATT, CDR2 SNEGSKA (reference sequence). The CDR3 here is CSARERRVSNQPQHF. The CDR3 bases are TGCAGTGCTAGAGAACGCAGGGTTAGCAATCAGCCCCAGCATTTT.

The sample holds many counts of this clonotype. The chain carries TRBV5-1 and TRBJ2-7, with 8 nucleotides matching TRBD1. CDR1 is SGHRS, CDR2 YFSETQ, per germline. V lost 4 bases and J lost 5; bases outside the gene matches: 14. This CDR3 is built from 16 residues. CDR3 nucleotides: TGCGCCAGCAGCCTTCCCCGGGGACAGGTCGGCCACGAGCAGTACTTC. Translating it yields CASSLPRGQVGHEQYF.

This clonotype has ten or more counts. The chain carries TRBV7-6 and TRBJ2-3, with TRBD2 identical over 9 bases. The trim removed 5 bases at V and 3 bases at J, leaving 12 bases unmatched. Germline-derived CDR1 and CDR2 are SGHVS and FNYEAQ. CDR3 length equals 17 residues. CDR3: CASSPIHRLAVTDTQYF. The DNA of the CDR3 is TGTGCCAGCAGCCCTATACATCGACTAGCGGTGACAGATACGCAGTATTTT. Full variable domain (rest looked up from reference TRBV7-6 and TRBJ2-3): GAGVSQSPRYKVTKRGQDVALRCDPISGHVSLYWYRQALGQGPEFLTYFNYEAQQDKSGLPNDRFSAERPEGSISTLTIQRTEQRDSAMYRCASSPIHRLAVTDTQYFGPGTRLTVL.

The V gene is TRBV7-8, the J gene TRBJ1-2, with no clear D. The length of the CDR3 is 12 residues. Germline CDR1 SGHVS, CDR2 FQNEAQ. Trimming shortened V by 1 base and J by 4 bases, and 4 bases separated the two germline ends. The DNA of the CDR3 is TGTGCCAGCAGCTTAGTCGGCTATGGCTACACCTTC. Its protein is CASSLVGYGYTF.

There are a few counts of this clonotype. This chain connects TRBV2 to TRBJ2-5, with D perhaps being TRBD1 or TRBD2 (5 bases each). Germline V gene sequence: CDR1 SNHLY, CDR2 FYNNEI. V lost 8 bases to trimming and J lost 5 bases, with 18 bases between them. The CDR3 is 14 amino acids. CDR3 region: CASHGGTEGETQYF. In DNA form, the CDR3 reads TGTGCCAGCCATGGGGGTACAGAAGGGGAGACCCAGTACTTC. The full variable domain, in which reference TRBV2 and TRBJ2-5 provide the parts outside the CDR3, is EPEVTQTPSHQVTQMGQEVILRCVPISNHLYFYWYRQILGQKVEFLVSFYNNEISEKSEIFDDQFSVERPDGSNFTLKIRSTKLEDSAMYFCASHGGTEGETQYFGPGTRLLVL.

A few counts support this clonotype. J is TRBJ2-7 and V is TRBV25-1, with TRBD1 matching over 7 bases. Germline V CDR1 and CDR2: MGHDK, SYGVNS. The V and J ends lost 4 bases and 6 bases, in that order; junction bases with no gene match: 12. CDR3 length: 15 residues. CDR3 DNA sequence: TGTGCCAGCAGTGCCACAGGGGTTTGGAGAGTCGAGCAGTACTTC. Its protein is CASSATGVWRVEQYF.

This clonotype was observed at least ten times. The rearrangement joins TRBV29-1 to TRBJ2-5; the D gene is possibly TRBD1 (5 bases). The CDR3 spans 12 residues. V lost 4 bases to trimming and J lost 6 bases, with 12 bases between them. Germline CDR1 reads SQVTM; CDR2 reads ANQGSEA. The CDR3 reads CSVGQSWQTQYF. The DNA of the CDR3 is TGCAGCGTTGGACAGAGTTGGCAGACCCAGTACTTC.

This clonotype was detected ten times or more. V is TRBV5-4 and J is TRBJ2-1; weak D call: TRBD2 (6 bases). V was shortened by 0 bases and J by 4 bases, with 11 bases between the two germline ends. The germline V gene has CDR1 SGHNT and CDR2 YYREEE (reference sequence). The CDR3 has 15 amino acids. In DNA, the CDR3 is TGTGCCAGCAGCTTGGATGGGACTTCGTACAATGAGCAGTTCTTC. This translates into CASSLDGTSYNEQFF.

The rearrangement uses TRBV11-2 and TRBJ2-7; the match to TRBD2 covers 11 bases. Per germline, CDR1 SGHAT and CDR2 FQNNGV. This CDR3 has 15 residues. J lost 5 bases, V lost 4 bases, and 7 bases had no gene match. This CDR3 reads CASSSALAGVDEQYF. The CDR3 DNA follows: TGTGCCAGCAGCTCCGCACTAGCGGGAGTTGACGAGCAGTACTTC.

Sample share makes this clonotype medium-sized. The V call is TRBV7-8, the J call TRBJ2-7; TRBD2 is a possible D gene (5 bases). The germline V and J ends were trimmed by 3 bases and 2 bases, with 14 bases remaining between them. The CDR3 has 15 amino acids. In germline, CDR1 is SGHVS, CDR2 FQNEAQ. This CDR3 is CASSFRHEGTYEQYF. CDR3 nucleotide sequence: TGTGCCAGCAGCTTTCGGCATGAGGGTACCTACGAGCAGTACTTC. Complete variable domain (other parts from reference TRBV7-8 and TRBJ2-7): GAGVSQSPRYKVAKRGQDVALRCDPISGHVSLFWYQQALGQGPEFLTYFQNEAQLDKSGLPSDRFFAERPEGSVSTLKIQRTQQEDSAVYLCASSFRHEGTYEQYFGPGTRLTVT.

This clonotype has a count of ten or more. The chain combines TRBV7-3 with TRBJ2-6; D not resolved. V was trimmed by 0 bases and J by 0 bases, leaving 3 bases between them. Germline V gene lookup returns CDR1 SGHTA and CDR2 FQGTGA. The CDR3 sequence is 15 residues long. The CDR3 loop reads CASSLTLSGANVLTF. CDR3 sequence (DNA): TGTGCCAGCAGCTTAACACTCTCTGGGGCCAACGTCCTGACTTTC.

This sequence joins TRBV18 and TRBJ2-1, with 7 bases that match TRBD2. The CDR3 loop spans 15 amino acids. V shed 5 bases and J 7 bases; nucleotides not matched to a gene: 11. Germline V gene lookup returns CDR1 KGHSH and CDR2 LQKENI. The CDR3 sequence: CASSVTGRDENEQFF. As DNA, the CDR3 is TGTGCCAGCTCAGTCACGGGGAGGGATGAGAATGAGCAGTTCTTC.

This clonotype was seen at least ten times. V gene TRBV12-3 or TRBV12-4 combines with J gene TRBJ2-1, with a tentative D call TRBD2 (6 bases). The CDR3 runs 15 residues. The V gene lost 3 bases and the J gene lost 4 bases, with 13 bases spanning the gap. The CDR3 sequence is CASSLEGLAYNEQFF. The CDR3 DNA reads as TGTGCCAGCAGTTTGGAGGGTTTGGCATACAATGAGCAGTTCTTC.

The V call is TRBV12-3 or TRBV12-4, the J call TRBJ1-1; possible D gene TRBD1, 5 bases. Trimming took 5 bases from V and 7 from J, leaving 11 bases between them. The CDR3 has 12 residues. The DNA of the CDR3 is TGTGCCAGCAGTCAGGGACGGGGTGAAGCTTTCTTT. It is translated as CASSQGRGEAFF.

The chain has TRBV5-5 and TRBJ1-2; D unresolved. Germline values: CDR1 SGHKS, CDR2 YYEKEE (reference sequence). Deletions cut 0 bases from V and 4 bases from J, with 16 bases between. The CDR3 spans 16 residues. CDR3 amino acids: CASSLEAPGLSYGYTF. The CDR3, as DNA: TGTGCCAGCAGCTTGGAGGCTCCGGGTTTGAGCTATGGCTACACCTTC.

A few counts support this clonotype. The chain is built from TRBV6-5 and TRBJ2-7; 8 nucleotides line up with TRBD1. There are 15 residues in the CDR3. V trimming: 5 bases; J trimming: 3 bases; junction bases outside the gene matches: 9. Looked up from germline, CDR1 is MNHEY and CDR2 is SVGAGI. CDR3 sequence: CASSPSLDRGYEQYF. The DNA for the CDR3 is TGTGCCAGCAGTCCCTCCCTCGACAGGGGCTACGAGCAGTACTTC.

This clonotype has at least ten counts. The chain links TRBV11-2 to TRBJ2-1; D uncertain. The germline V gene has CDR1 SGHAT and CDR2 FQNNGV. Trimming removed 3 bases at V and 0 bases at J, with 12 bases between. The CDR3 runs 16 residues. The CDR3 region has the DNA TGTGCCAGCAGCTTTGACTCCGCCAGCTCCTACAATGAGCAGTTCTTC. Translation: CASSFDSASSYNEQFF.

The genes are TRBV20-1 and TRBJ1-1; TRBD1 is a possible D gene (6 bases). CDR3 length: 16 amino acids. The ends were cut back, 4 bases at V and 4 bases at J, with 22 bases in the middle. Looked up from germline, CDR1 is DFQATT and CDR2 is SNEGSKA (reference sequence). CDR3 coding DNA: TGCAGTGCTATACTACGAACAGGGCCCGTGAGCACTGAAGCTTTCTTT. This codes for CSAILRTGPVSTEAFF.

This clonotype was seen repeatedly, ten times or more. This chain uses TRBV18 with TRBJ2-1, with 7 nucleotides matching TRBD1. Germline V CDR1 and CDR2: KGHSH, LQKENI. The CDR3 is 17 amino acids. The V gene end was trimmed by 3 bases and the J gene end by 3 bases; junction bases not matched to a gene: 11. CDR3 sequence reads: CASSPRPGTDIYNEQFF. As DNA, the CDR3 is TGTGCCAGCTCACCCCGACCAGGGACAGATATCTACAATGAGCAGTTCTTC.

This clonotype was detected only a few times. The chain is built from TRBV20-1 and TRBJ2-7, with D possibly being TRBD1 (7 bases). The V and J ends lost 3 bases and 1 base respectively, with 22 bases between them. The CDR3 has 17 residues. Per the germline V gene, CDR1 is DFQATT and CDR2 is SNEGSKA (reference sequence). Here the CDR3 reads CSARDFRPTGRSYEQYF. The CDR3 nucleotides read TGCAGTGCTAGGGATTTTCGTCCGACAGGGAGGTCCTACGAGCAGTACTTC.

This clonotype was observed many times. V is TRBV7-2 and J is TRBJ2-4, with 8 nucleotides matching TRBD1. This CDR3 comprises 14 residues. The germline CDR1 and CDR2 sequences are SGHTA and FQGNSA. V shed 4 bases and J 7 bases; nucleotides not matched to a gene: 6. The CDR3 bases are TGTGCCAGCAGCTCATTTACAGGGGGTAACATTCAGTACTTC. Protein: CASSSFTGGNIQYF.